Included here is one TCR beta chain sequence, with context. In the study's own analysis: Cell counts per sample came from amplifying reference gene primers. The repertoire was sequenced with immunoSEQ multiplex PCR; TCRdb's copy has only in-frame clones and lacks some. V, J and clone size are taken as reported in that table, and D and trimming were inferred from the DNA itself. The table includes some 120,000 clones, just over 70% detected once. This record comes from a study of blood T cell repertoires in COVID-19. Background on the study: Collection of acute and convalescent COVID-19 samples took place in the United States, Italy and Spain. PBMCs, B-cell-depleted T cells, or T cells were the source of the cDNA or gDNA that made up the material.

After removal of 2 bases from V and 7 bases from J, the junction contained 7 bases not matched to a gene. This CDR3 spans 14 amino acids. Germline CDR1 and CDR2: SGHRS and YFSETQ. V usage is TRBV5-1 and J usage is TRBJ1-2, with TRBD1 identical over 8 bases. This TCR came from a human donor with acute or convalescent COVID-19. The donor label of this sample is uncertain. The specimen was peripheral blood. CDR3 nucleotides: TGCGCCAGCAGCTTCGCAGGGGGCTCGGGTGGCTACACCTTC. This encodes CASSFAGGSGGYTF.